This entry lists 25 T cell receptor beta chains sequenced from one sample in a study of monozygotic twins with cystic fibrosis. Assay used: immunoSEQ multiplex PCR; TCRdb lists only in-frame clones, some missing. This repertoire shows about 29,000 clones, roughly 80% found once; its top ten account for around 0.88%. The sample was blood. All receptors come from a girl aged 2 to 10 with cystic fibrosis.

This chain connects TRBV13 to TRBJ1-4, with D possibly being TRBD1 (6 bases). CDR3 length equals 16 residues. The germline V gene encodes CDR1 PRHDT and CDR2 FYEKMQ (reference sequence). Trimming left V 1 base short and J 3 bases short, with 12 bases between. The CDR3 here is CASSLVQGISNEKLFF. The CDR3 DNA reads as TGTGCCAGCAGCTTAGTGCAGGGGATATCTAATGAAAAACTGTTTTTT.

This chain uses TRBV6-5 with TRBJ1-4, with D possibly being TRBD1 (5 bases). Germline CDR1 and CDR2: MNHEY and SVGAGI. CDR3 length: 14 residues. The V end was cut by 2 bases, the J end by 8 bases, with 12 bases between. The CDR3: CASSYGGRHEKLFF. As DNA, the CDR3 is TGTGCCAGCAGTTACGGGGGTCGGCACGAAAAACTGTTTTTT.

The chain carries TRBV28 and TRBJ1-4; TRBD1 aligns across 7 bases. V was clipped by 4 bases and J by 5 bases; unmatched bases: 4. The CDR3 runs 14 residues. Germline CDR1 MDHEN, CDR2 SYDVKM. CDR3 protein: CASSSRDRNEKLFF. The CDR3 bases are TGTGCCAGCAGTTCTAGGGACAGAAATGAAAAACTGTTTTTT.

This rearrangement joins TRBV10-1 to TRBJ2-3, with unresolved D. CDR1 is WNHNN and CDR2 is SYGVQD in the germline V gene (reference sequence). The V gene lost 4 bases and the J gene lost 4 bases, with 6 bases spanning the gap. CDR3 length: 12 residues. The DNA for the CDR3 is TGCGCCAGCAGTGGTGGGGCAGATACGCAGTATTTT. This codes for CASSGGADTQYF.

V gene TRBV5-4 combines with J gene TRBJ1-3; tentatively, D is TRBD1 (6 bases). CDR3 length: 15 amino acids. The germline V gene encodes CDR1 SGHNT and CDR2 YYREEE (reference sequence). Trimming pared 3 bases from V and 0 bases from J, leaving 10 bases between. CDR3 loop: CASSSGQLSGNTIYF. CDR3 nucleotides: TGTGCCAGCAGCTCCGGACAGCTCTCTGGAAACACCATATATTTT.

This clone was counted once. V gene TRBV18 combines with J gene TRBJ2-2; maybe TRBD1 (6 bases). CDR1 is KGHSH, CDR2 LQKENI, per germline. With 2 bases removed from V and 7 bases from J, the gap between germline ends came to 14 bases. The CDR3 consists of 15 residues. The CDR3 reads CASSPSLDRIGELFF. Here the CDR3 DNA reads TGTGCCAGCTCACCATCGTTAGACAGGATCGGGGAGCTGTTTTTT.

The chain uses TRBV4-1 and TRBJ1-2; D remains unclear. The germline V and J ends were trimmed by 5 bases and 3 bases, with 13 bases remaining between them. CDR1 is MGHRA and CDR2 is YSYEKL in the germline V gene. The CDR3 covers 14 residues. The CDR3 loop reads CASSEVGSYYGYTF. The CDR3 coding sequence is TGCGCCAGCAGCGAAGTCGGGAGCTACTATGGCTACACCTTC.

This clone was seen a single time. The V call is TRBV7-9, the J call TRBJ2-5, with 10 bases that match TRBD1. Trimming cost V 8 bases and J 4 bases; bases outside gene matches: 10. Looked up from germline, CDR1 is SEHNR and CDR2 is FQNEAQ (reference sequence). This CDR3 region has 15 residues. The CDR3 is CASDPGTGVLETQYF. As DNA, the CDR3 is TGTGCCAGCGATCCCGGGACAGGGGTTTTAGAGACCCAGTACTTC.

The chain combines TRBV9 with TRBJ2-2, with 8 bases lining up with TRBD1. The germline CDR1 and CDR2 sequences are SGDLS and YYNGEE. Losses at the gene ends were 3 bases for V and 0 bases for J; bases not matched to a gene: 1. This CDR3 is built from 15 residues. Here the CDR3 reads CASSGGQANTGELFF. As DNA, the CDR3 is TGTGCCAGCAGCGGGGGACAGGCGAACACCGGGGAGCTGTTTTTT.

J is TRBJ1-1 and V is TRBV6-1, with D hard to call. CDR3 length: 14 amino acids. V was pared by 3 bases and J by 6 bases, with 14 bases between. Germline V gives CDR1 MNHNS, CDR2 SASEGT. CDR3 bases: TGTGCCAGCAGTGAGGCGTTATCTTTGTCTGAAGCTTTCTTT. The encoded protein is CASSEALSLSEAFF.

Here the CDR3 reads CASTSGGVSYEQYF. In nucleotides, the CDR3 is TGTGCCAGCACCAGTGGAGGGGTCAGCTACGAGCAGTACTTC. The rearrangement uses TRBV5-6 and TRBJ2-7; maybe TRBD2 (6 bases). With 6 bases removed from V and 3 bases from J, the gap between germline ends came to 16 bases. Germline loops: CDR1 SGHDT, CDR2 YYEEEE. CDR3 length equals 14 residues.

The chain is built from TRBV9 and TRBJ2-7; D possibly uses TRBD1 or TRBD2 (6 bases each). Deletions cut 3 bases from V and 6 bases from J, with 13 bases between. Germline V gene sequence: CDR1 SGDLS, CDR2 YYNGEE. The CDR3 is 13 residues long. CDR3 nucleotides: TGTGCCAGCAGCGACCGAAGGGGGGCCGAGCAGTACTTC. Protein product: CASSDRRGAEQYF.

This rearrangement joins TRBV7-2 to TRBJ2-1, with unresolved D. Germline-derived CDR1 and CDR2 are SGHTA and FQGNSA. V lost 5 bases to trimming and J lost 6 bases, with 11 bases between them. This CDR3 has 13 residues. This CDR3 is CASSASVTNEQFF. The CDR3 nucleotides are TGTGCCAGCAGCGCAAGTGTGACCAATGAGCAGTTCTTC. Variable domain in full (rest from reference TRBV7-2 and TRBJ2-1): GAGVSQSPSNKVTEKGKDVELRCDPISGHTALYWYRQSLGQGLEFLIYFQGNSAPDKSGLPSDRFSAERTGGSVSTLTIQRTQQEDSAVYLCASSASVTNEQFFGPGTRLTVL.

This clone turned up a few times. This sequence joins TRBV19 and TRBJ2-2; 7 positions agree with TRBD1. CDR3 size: 15 residues. Germline trimming cut 6 bases from V and 1 base from J; bases unmatched to any gene: 5. Germline V lookup: CDR1 LNHDA, CDR2 SQIVND (reference sequence). The chain's CDR3 is CASRADRRNTGELFF. CDR3 sequence (DNA): TGTGCCAGTAGAGCGGACAGGCGGAACACCGGGGAGCTGTTTTTT.

The rearrangement uses TRBV7-9 and TRBJ2-7; TRBD2 agrees at 12 bases. The V gene's germline CDR1 is SEHNR and CDR2 FQNEAQ (reference sequence). The CDR3 has 18 residues. V lost 1 base to trimming and J lost 2 bases; unmatched junction nucleotides: 9. CDR3 region: CASSLGLAGAIIPYEQYF. For the CDR3, the DNA is TGTGCCAGCAGCTTAGGACTAGCGGGAGCCATAATACCCTACGAGCAGTACTTC.

In this sample, this clone turned up a few times. The chain has TRBV27 and TRBJ1-1; no definite D call. Germline assignment: CDR1 MNHEY and CDR2 SMNVEV (reference sequence). The CDR3 spans 12 residues. V gave up 0 bases and J gave up 13 bases, with 12 bases separating them. CDR3 sequence (DNA): TGTGCCAGCAGTTTATCGGGGAGTGGTGTTTTCTTT. It translates to CASSLSGSGVFF.

V is TRBV9 and J is TRBJ1-6; the match to TRBD1 covers 8 bases. V dropped 3 bases and J dropped 8; count of bases not matched to a gene: 4. CDR3 size: 14 residues. CDR1 is SGDLS and CDR2 is YYNGEE in the germline V gene. The CDR3 nucleotides are TGTGCCAGCAGCGCGACAGGGGATTATTCACCCCTCCACTTT. Translating it yields CASSATGDYSPLHF.

The rearrangement uses TRBV9 and TRBJ2-2, with D uncertain. This CDR3 is built from 12 residues. Trimming shortened V by 3 bases and J by 2 bases, and 2 bases separated the two germline ends. Per germline, CDR1 SGDLS and CDR2 YYNGEE. The CDR3 loop is CASSANTGELFF. The CDR3 region has the DNA TGTGCCAGCAGCGCTAACACCGGGGAGCTGTTTTTT.

This chain links TRBV18 with TRBJ2-5, with D possibly being TRBD2 (6 bases). The V end was cut by 1 base, the J end by 7 bases, with 7 bases between. Germline V gives CDR1 KGHSH, CDR2 LQKENI. The CDR3 runs 12 residues. The CDR3 protein is CASSPQEGTQYF. CDR3 nucleotide sequence: TGTGCCAGCTCACCACAGGAGGGGACCCAGTACTTC. The variable domain in full, with the rest retrieved from reference TRBV18 and TRBJ2-5, is NAGVMQNPRHLVRRRGQEARLRCSPMKGHSHVYWYRQLPEEGLKFMVYLQKENIIDESGMPKERFSAEFPKEGPSILRIQQVVRGDSAAYFCASSPQEGTQYFGPGTRLLVL.

As DNA, the CDR3 is TGCAGTGCTCTGATGCAAGAGACCCAGTACTTC. Protein sequence: CSALMQETQYF. The chain carries TRBV20-1 and TRBJ2-5; no firm D call. This CDR3 spans 11 amino acids. From germline, CDR1 is DFQATT and CDR2 SNEGSKA (reference sequence). Trimming removed 5 bases from V and 2 bases from J, with 6 bases in between.

The chain employs TRBV2 and TRBJ1-1; D remains unclear. The CDR3 is made up of 12 amino acids. Germline-derived CDR1 and CDR2 are SNHLY and FYNNEI. V was clipped by 6 bases and J by 4 bases, with 9 bases between them. The CDR3 DNA follows: TGTGCCAGCAGAGGAGTGGGCACTGAAGCTTTCTTT. It codes for CASRGVGTEAFF.

The chain couples TRBV30 to TRBJ2-7; 7 bases map to TRBD2. Germline trimming cut 4 bases from V and 3 bases from J; bases unmatched to any gene: 6. The germline CDR1 and CDR2 sequences are GTSNPN and SVGIG (reference sequence). CDR3 length equals 13 residues. The CDR3 loop reads CAWTGDYFYEQYF. CDR3 DNA sequence: TGTGCCTGGACGGGGGACTATTTCTACGAGCAGTACTTC.

This clone was recorded only once. The chain has TRBV25-1 and TRBJ1-1; D not resolved. Germline CDR1 is MGHDK and CDR2 is SYGVNS. The CDR3 length is 14 residues. Trimming removed 5 bases from V and 6 bases from J, with 16 bases in between. The CDR3 sequence is CASSFGGRGAEAFF. The CDR3 nucleotides read TGTGCCAGCAGTTTTGGAGGGCGAGGCGCTGAAGCTTTCTTT.

CDR3 nucleotides: TGTGCCAGCAGCATTTCGGAGCGGGAGTGGAATGAGCAGTTCTTC. Amino acid sequence: CASSISEREWNEQFF. The chain joins TRBV7-8 to TRBJ2-1, with 8 bases lining up with TRBD2. The CDR3 is 15 amino acids. The V gene end was trimmed by 5 bases and the J gene end by 7 bases; junction bases not matched to a gene: 10. Germline V lookup: CDR1 SGHVS, CDR2 FQNEAQ.

This clone was seen once. The J gene is TRBJ2-7, the V gene TRBV5-4; D may be TRBD1 or TRBD2 (5 bases each). This CDR3 is built from 18 residues. V was shortened by 4 bases and J by 4 bases, with 27 bases between the two germline ends. Germline V gene data show CDR1 as SGHNT and CDR2 as YYREEE (reference sequence). The chain's CDR3 is CASSPGTRQWSGGYEQYF. As DNA, the CDR3 is TGTGCCAGCAGCCCAGGAACGAGACAGTGGAGCGGTGGGTACGAGCAGTACTTC.